This TCR beta chain was observed in a study of blood T cells in healthy people across ages. CDR1 SGHRS and CDR2 YFSETQ come from the germline V gene. The CDR3 consists of 15 residues. With 0 bases removed from V and 4 bases from J, the gap between germline ends came to 13 bases. The table lists this clonotype with a few counts. Sample-barcoded 5' priming and a J-beta primer mix drove a second PCR of 7 to 11 cycles. Sequencing of every sample gave 2.5 million or more CDR3-containing paired-end reads. TCRdb redid the calling of the 5' RACE reads with MiXCR, one entry per CDR3 protein. The sample lists some 690,000 distinct CDR3 sequences; around a fifth were seen once. Samples had at least 7 million PBMCs isolated from them.

The J gene is TRBJ1-2, the V gene TRBV5-1; tentatively, D is TRBD1 (6 bases). The source of this sequence is a man between 65 and 85 years old in good health. Source material: blood. CDR3: CASSLGRQDSYGYTF. The DNA for the CDR3 is TGCGCCAGCAGCTTGGGGAGACAGGATTCCTATGGCTACACCTTC.